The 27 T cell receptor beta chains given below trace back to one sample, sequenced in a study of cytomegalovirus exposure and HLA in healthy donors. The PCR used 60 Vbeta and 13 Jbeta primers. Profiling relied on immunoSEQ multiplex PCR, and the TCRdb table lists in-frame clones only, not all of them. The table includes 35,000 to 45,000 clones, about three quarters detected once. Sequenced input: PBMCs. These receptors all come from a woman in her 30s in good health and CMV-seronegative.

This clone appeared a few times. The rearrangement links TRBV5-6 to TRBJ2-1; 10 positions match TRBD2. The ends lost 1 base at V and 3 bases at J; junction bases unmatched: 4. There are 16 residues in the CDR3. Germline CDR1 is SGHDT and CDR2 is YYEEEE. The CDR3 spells CASSLTSGVVYNEQFF. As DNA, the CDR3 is TGTGCCAGCAGCTTGACTAGCGGGGTTGTCTACAATGAGCAGTTCTTC.

Written as DNA, the CDR3 is TGTGCCAGCAGCTCTAGGACCGCAGGGGACGAGCAGTACTTC. It codes for CASSSRTAGDEQYF. The gene calls are TRBV11-1 and TRBJ2-7; the D gene is possibly TRBD1 (6 bases). CDR1 is SGHAT, CDR2 FQDESV, per germline (reference sequence). The CDR3 has 14 amino acids. V was trimmed by 4 bases and J by 5 bases, leaving 15 bases between them.

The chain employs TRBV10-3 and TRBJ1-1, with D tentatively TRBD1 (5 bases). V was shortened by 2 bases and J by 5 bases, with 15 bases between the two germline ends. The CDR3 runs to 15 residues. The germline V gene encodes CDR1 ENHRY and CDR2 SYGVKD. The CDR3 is CAISEPQGGRTEAFF. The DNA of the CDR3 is TGTGCCATCAGTGAGCCTCAGGGTGGACGGACTGAAGCTTTCTTT.

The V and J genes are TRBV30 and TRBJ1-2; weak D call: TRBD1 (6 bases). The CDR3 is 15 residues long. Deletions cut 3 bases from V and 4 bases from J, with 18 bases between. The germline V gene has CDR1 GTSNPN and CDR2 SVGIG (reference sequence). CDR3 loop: CAWSKGGGTGYGYTF. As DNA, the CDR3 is TGTGCCTGGAGCAAAGGGGGGGGGACGGGCTATGGCTACACCTTC.

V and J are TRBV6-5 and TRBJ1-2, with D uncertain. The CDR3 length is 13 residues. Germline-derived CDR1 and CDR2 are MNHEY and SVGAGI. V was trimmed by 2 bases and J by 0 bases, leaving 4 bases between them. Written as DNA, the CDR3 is TGTGCCAGCAGTTACAGAGCTAACTATGGCTACACCTTC. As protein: CASSYRANYGYTF.

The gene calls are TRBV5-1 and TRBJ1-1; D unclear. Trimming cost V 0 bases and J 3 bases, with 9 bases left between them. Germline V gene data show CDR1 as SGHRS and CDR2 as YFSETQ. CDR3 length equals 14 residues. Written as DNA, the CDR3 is TGCGCCAGCAGCTTGGGGACTGAATACACTGAAGCTTTCTTT. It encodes CASSLGTEYTEAFF.

DNA of the CDR3: TGTGCCAGCAGTCGCTCGGTAGAAGCTTTCTTT. This sequence encodes CASSRSVEAFF. V usage is TRBV28 and J usage is TRBJ1-1; no firm D call. The CDR3 is made up of 11 amino acids. Trimming pared 5 bases from V and 8 bases from J, leaving 9 bases between. Germline V lookup: CDR1 MDHEN, CDR2 SYDVKM.

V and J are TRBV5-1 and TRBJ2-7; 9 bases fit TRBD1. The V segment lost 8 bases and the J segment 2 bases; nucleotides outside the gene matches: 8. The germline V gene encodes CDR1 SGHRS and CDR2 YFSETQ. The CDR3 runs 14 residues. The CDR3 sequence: CASFSGTGPYEQYF. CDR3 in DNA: TGCGCCAGTTTTTCCGGGACAGGGCCCTACGAGCAGTACTTC.

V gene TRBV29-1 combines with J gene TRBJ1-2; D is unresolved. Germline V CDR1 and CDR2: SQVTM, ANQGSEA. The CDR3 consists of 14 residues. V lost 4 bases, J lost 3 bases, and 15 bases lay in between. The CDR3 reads CSVAGQINDYGYTF. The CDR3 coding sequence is TGCAGCGTTGCAGGTCAAATCAACGACTATGGCTACACCTTC.

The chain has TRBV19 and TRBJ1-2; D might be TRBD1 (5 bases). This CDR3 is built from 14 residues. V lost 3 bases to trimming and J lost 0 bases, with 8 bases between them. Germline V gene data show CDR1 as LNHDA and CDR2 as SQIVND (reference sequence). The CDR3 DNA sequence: TGTGCCAGTAGTATGGACACCGCTAACTATGGCTACACCTTC. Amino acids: CASSMDTANYGYTF.

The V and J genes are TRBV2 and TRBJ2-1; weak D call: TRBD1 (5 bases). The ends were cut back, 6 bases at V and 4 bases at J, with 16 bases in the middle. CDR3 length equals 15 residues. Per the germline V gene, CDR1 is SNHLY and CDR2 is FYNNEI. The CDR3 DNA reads TGTGCCAGCAGATTACAGGTGTGGTATTACAATGAGCAGTTCTTC. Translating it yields CASRLQVWYYNEQFF.

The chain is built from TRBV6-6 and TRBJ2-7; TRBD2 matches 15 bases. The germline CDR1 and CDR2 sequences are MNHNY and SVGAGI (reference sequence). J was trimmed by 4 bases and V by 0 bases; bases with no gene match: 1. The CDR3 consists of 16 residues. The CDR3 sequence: CASSYSGLAGGYEQYF. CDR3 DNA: TGTGCCAGCAGTTACTCCGGACTAGCGGGAGGGTACGAGCAGTACTTC.

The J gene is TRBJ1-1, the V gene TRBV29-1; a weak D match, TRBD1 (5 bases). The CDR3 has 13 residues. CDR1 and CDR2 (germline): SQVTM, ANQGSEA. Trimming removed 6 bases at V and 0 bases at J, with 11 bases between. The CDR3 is CSVETAMNTEAFF. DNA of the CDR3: TGCAGCGTAGAGACAGCCATGAACACTGAAGCTTTCTTT.

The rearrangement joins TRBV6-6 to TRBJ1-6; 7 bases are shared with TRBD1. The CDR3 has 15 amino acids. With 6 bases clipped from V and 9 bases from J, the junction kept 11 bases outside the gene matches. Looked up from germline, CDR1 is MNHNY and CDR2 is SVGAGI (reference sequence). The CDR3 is CASRPSGGRGSPLHF. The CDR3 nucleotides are TGTGCCAGCAGACCCTCAGGGGGACGGGGTTCACCCCTCCACTTT.

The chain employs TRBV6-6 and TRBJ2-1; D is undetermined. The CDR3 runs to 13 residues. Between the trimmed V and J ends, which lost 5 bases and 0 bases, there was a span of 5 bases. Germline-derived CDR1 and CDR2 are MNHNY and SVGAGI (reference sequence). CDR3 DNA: TGTGCCAGCAGTCCCGGCTCCTACAATGAGCAGTTCTTC. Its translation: CASSPGSYNEQFF.

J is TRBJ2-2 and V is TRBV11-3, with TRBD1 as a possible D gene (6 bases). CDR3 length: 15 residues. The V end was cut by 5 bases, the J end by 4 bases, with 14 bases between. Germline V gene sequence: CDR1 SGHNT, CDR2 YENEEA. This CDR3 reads CASSPLVGGTGELFF. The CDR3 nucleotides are TGTGCCAGCAGCCCACTTGTAGGGGGCACCGGGGAGCTGTTTTTT.

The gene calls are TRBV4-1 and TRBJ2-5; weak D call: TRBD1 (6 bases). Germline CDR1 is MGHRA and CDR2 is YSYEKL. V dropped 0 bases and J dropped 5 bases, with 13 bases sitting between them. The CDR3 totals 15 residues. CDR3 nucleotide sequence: TGCGCCAGCAGCCAAGATACAGGGCTGAAGGAGACCCAGTACTTC. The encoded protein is CASSQDTGLKETQYF.

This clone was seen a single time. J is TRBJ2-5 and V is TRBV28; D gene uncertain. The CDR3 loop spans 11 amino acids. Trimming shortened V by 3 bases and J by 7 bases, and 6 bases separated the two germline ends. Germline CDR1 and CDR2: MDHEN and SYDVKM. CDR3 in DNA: TGTGCCAGCAGTTTCAGAGGGACCCAGTACTTC. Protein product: CASSFRGTQYF.

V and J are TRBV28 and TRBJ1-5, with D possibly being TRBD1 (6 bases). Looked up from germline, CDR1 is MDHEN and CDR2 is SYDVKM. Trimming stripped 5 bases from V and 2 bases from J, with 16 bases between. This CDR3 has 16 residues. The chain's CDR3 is CASSVNLDSGNQPQHF. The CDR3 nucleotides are TGTGCCAGCAGTGTAAACTTGGACAGTGGCAATCAGCCCCAGCATTTT.

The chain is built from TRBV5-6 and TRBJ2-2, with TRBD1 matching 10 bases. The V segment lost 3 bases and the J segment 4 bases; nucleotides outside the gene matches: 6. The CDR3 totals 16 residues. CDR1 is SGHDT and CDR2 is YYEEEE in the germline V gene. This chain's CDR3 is CASSWGDRGVTGELFF. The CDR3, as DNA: TGTGCCAGCAGCTGGGGGGACAGGGGTGTCACCGGGGAGCTGTTTTTT. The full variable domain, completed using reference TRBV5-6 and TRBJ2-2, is DAGVTQSPTHLIKTRGQQVTLRCSPKSGHDTVSWYQQALGQGPQFIFQYYEEEERQRGNFPDRFSGHQFPNYSSELNVNALLLGDSALYLCASSWGDRGVTGELFFGEGSRLTVL.

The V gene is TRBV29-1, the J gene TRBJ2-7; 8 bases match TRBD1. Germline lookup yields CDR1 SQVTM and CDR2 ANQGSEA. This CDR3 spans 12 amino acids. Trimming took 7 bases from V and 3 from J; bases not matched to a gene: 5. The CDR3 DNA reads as TGCAGCGGTCGGACAGGGAGCTACGAGCAGTACTTC. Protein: CSGRTGSYEQYF.

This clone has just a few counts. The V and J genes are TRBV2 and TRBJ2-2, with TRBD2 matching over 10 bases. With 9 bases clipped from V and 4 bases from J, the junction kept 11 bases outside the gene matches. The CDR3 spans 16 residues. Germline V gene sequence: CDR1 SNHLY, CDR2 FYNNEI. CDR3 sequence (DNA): TGTGCCAGGCAGGCCCTAGCGGGGGACTCCACCGGGGAGCTGTTTTTT. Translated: CARQALAGDSTGELFF.

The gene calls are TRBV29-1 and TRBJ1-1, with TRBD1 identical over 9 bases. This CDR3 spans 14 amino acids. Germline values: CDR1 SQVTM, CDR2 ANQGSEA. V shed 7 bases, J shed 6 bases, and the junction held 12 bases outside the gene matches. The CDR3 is CSGGSSGQGAEAFF. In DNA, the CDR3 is TGCAGCGGTGGATCTTCGGGACAGGGCGCTGAAGCTTTCTTT.

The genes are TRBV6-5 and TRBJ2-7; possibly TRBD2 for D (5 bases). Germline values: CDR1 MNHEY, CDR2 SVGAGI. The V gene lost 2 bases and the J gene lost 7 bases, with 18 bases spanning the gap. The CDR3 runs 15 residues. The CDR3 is CASSYGIRAPGEQYF. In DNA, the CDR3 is TGTGCCAGCAGTTACGGAATCCGGGCTCCGGGGGAGCAGTACTTC.

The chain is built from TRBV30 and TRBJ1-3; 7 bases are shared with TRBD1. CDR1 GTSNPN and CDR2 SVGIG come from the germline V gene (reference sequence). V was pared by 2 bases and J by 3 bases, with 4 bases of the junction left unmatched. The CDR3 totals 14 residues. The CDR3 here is CAWSRGRDGNTIYF. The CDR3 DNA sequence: TGTGCCTGGAGTAGGGGGCGAGATGGAAACACCATATATTTT.

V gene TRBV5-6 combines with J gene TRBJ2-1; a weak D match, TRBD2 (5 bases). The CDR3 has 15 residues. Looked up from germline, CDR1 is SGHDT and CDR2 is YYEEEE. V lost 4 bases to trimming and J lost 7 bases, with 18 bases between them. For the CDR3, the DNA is TGTGCCAGCAGCGACCCCAAGGACTCAATGAATGAGCAGTTCTTC. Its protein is CASSDPKDSMNEQFF.

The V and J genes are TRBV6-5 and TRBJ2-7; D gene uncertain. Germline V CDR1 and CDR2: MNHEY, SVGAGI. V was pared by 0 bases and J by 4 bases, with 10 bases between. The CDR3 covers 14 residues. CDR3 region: CASSYSISNYEQYF. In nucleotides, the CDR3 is TGTGCCAGCAGTTACTCGATTAGCAATTACGAGCAGTACTTC.